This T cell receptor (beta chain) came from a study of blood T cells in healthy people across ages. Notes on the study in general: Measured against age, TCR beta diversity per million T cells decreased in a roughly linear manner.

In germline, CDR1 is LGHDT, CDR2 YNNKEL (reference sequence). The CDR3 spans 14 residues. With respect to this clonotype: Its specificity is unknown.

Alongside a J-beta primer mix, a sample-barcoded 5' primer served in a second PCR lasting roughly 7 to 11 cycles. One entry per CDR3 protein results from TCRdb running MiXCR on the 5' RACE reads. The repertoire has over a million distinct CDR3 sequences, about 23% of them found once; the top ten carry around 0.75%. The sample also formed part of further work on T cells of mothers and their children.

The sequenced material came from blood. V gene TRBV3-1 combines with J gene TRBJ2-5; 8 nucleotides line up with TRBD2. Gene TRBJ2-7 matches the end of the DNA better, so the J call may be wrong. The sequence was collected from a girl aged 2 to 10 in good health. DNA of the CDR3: TGTGCCAGCAGCTCACGGGGGGGCCCCAACGAGCAGTACTTC. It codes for CASSSRGGPNEQYF.